This entry lists 28 T cell receptor beta chains sequenced from one sample in a study of regulatory T cells in long-lasting Graves disease. The authors built TCR beta libraries using iRepertoire HTBI primers and Arm-PCR of CDR3 regions. TCRdb re-called the multiplex PCR reads through MiXCR, storing one row per CDR3 protein. Here the sample spans more than 300,000 distinct CDR3 sequences, roughly 10% being singletons. Time point given: newly diagnosed GD, antithyroid drugs for less than 3 months. RNA extracted from PBMCs served as the sequencing template. The sample was also linked to a second study, of T cells in Graves' hyperthyroidism and ophthalmopathy.

Sequences were derived from peripheral blood mononuclear cells (PBMCs), sampled at new diagnosis, from a patient treated with antithyroid drugs. The source of these receptors is a woman under 30 with Graves disease.

The table lists this clonotype with many counts. The genes are TRBV4-2 and TRBJ2-1; D might be TRBD2 (6 bases). CDR1 is LGHNA and CDR2 is YNFKEQ in the germline V gene. The V end was cut by 2 bases, the J end by 7 bases, with 21 bases between. The CDR3 runs 17 residues. CDR3 bases: TGTGCCAGCAGCCAAAACGGGGGACTCCTAACGAGGAATGAGCAGTTCTTC. It specifies CASSQNGGLLTRNEQFF.

This clonotype was seen at least ten times. The genes are TRBV20-1 and TRBJ1-1, with D possibly TRBD1 on 6 matching bases. The CDR3 consists of 14 residues. Germline loops: CDR1 DFQATT, CDR2 SNEGSKA (reference sequence). V was cut by 4 bases and J by 1 base, with 13 bases left in between. The CDR3 nucleotides read TGCAGTGCTACCCAGACAGGTCGGAACACTGAAGCTTTCTTT. Its translation: CSATQTGRNTEAFF.

At least ten counts were recorded for this clonotype. The V call is TRBV28, the J call TRBJ1-1; D gene unclear. Trimming removed 6 bases at V and 7 bases at J, with 15 bases between. Germline V gene data show CDR1 as MDHEN and CDR2 as SYDVKM. This CDR3 contains 13 residues. The CDR3, as DNA: TGTGCCAGCAGCCTGGCTGCGGAACTTGAAGCTTTCTTT. Translation gives CASSLAAELEAFF.

This clonotype was seen a few times. This chain joins TRBV6-2 or TRBV6-3 and TRBJ2-1; TRBD1 matches 8 bases. This CDR3 contains 16 residues. The trim removed 5 bases at V and 3 bases at J, leaving 9 bases unmatched. Per the germline V gene, CDR1 is MNHEY and CDR2 is SVGEGT. CDR3 nucleotide sequence: TGTGCCAGCAGTGACAGGGGAGGCAACAACTACAATGAGCAGTTCTTC. Translation: CASSDRGGNNYNEQFF.

The CDR3 protein is CASSLIFGDYGYTF. In nucleotides, the CDR3 is TGTGCCAGCAGCTTGATCTTCGGTGACTATGGCTACACCTTC. The chain recombines TRBV5-4 with TRBJ1-2; D not resolved. The CDR3 has 14 residues. Germline V gene lookup returns CDR1 SGHNT and CDR2 YYREEE (reference sequence). With 1 base removed from V and 3 bases from J, the gap between germline ends came to 10 bases.

This clonotype was picked up many times. The genes are TRBV9 and TRBJ2-5; D is possibly TRBD1 or TRBD2 (5 bases each). This CDR3 is built from 15 residues. V lost 0 bases and J lost 2, with 11 bases in between. Germline V gene lookup returns CDR1 SGDLS and CDR2 YYNGEE. The CDR3 protein is CASSVATGRQETQYF. CDR3 sequence (DNA): TGTGCCAGCAGCGTAGCTACGGGACGACAAGAGACCCAGTACTTC. Using reference TRBV9 and TRBJ2-5 for the parts outside the CDR3, the full variable domain is DSGVTQTPKHLITATGQRVTLRCSPRSGDLSVYWYQQSLDQGLQFLIQYYNGEERAKGNILERFSAQQFPDLHSELNLSSLELGDSALYFCASSVATGRQETQYFGPGTRLLVL.

This clonotype occurred a few times. The V gene is TRBV10-3, the J gene TRBJ2-1; TRBD2 agrees at 10 bases. The CDR3 contains 16 residues. Per germline, CDR1 ENHRY and CDR2 SYGVKD. V lost 3 bases to trimming and J lost 4 bases; unmatched junction nucleotides: 6. CDR3 sequence (DNA): TGTGCCATCAGTGACCCCGGACTAGCGGCGTACAATGAGCAGTTCTTC. Encoded protein: CAISDPGLAAYNEQFF.

This clonotype was detected ten times or more. The gene calls are TRBV20-1 and TRBJ1-5; D is ambiguous. Germline CDR1 reads DFQATT; CDR2 reads SNEGSKA (reference sequence). CDR3 size: 12 residues. The V and J ends lost 6 bases and 0 bases respectively, with 6 bases between them. The CDR3 sequence is CSATRSNQPQHF. The CDR3 DNA reads TGCAGTGCCACCCGTAGCAATCAGCCCCAGCATTTT.

This clonotype occurred many times. The rearrangement links TRBV24-1 to TRBJ2-1; no definite D call. Deletions cut 6 bases from V and 6 bases from J, with 5 bases between. CDR1 and CDR2 from the germline V gene are KGHDR and SFDVKD. This CDR3 spans 11 amino acids. CDR3 coding DNA: TGTGCCACCAGTTCCAGCAATGAGCAGTTCTTC. This codes for CATSSSNEQFF.

Concerning this clonotype itself: A single base is all that separates this from a far larger clone, so a read error is likely. The chain has TRBV6-2 or TRBV6-3 and TRBJ1-4; 7 nucleotides match TRBD1. The CDR3 runs to 14 residues. Germline V lookup: CDR1 MNHEY, CDR2 SVGEGT. The V and J ends lost 5 bases and 5 bases, in that order; junction bases with no gene match: 5. CDR3 bases: TGTGCCAGCAGTGAGGGACAGCAAAATGAAAAACTGTTTTTT. This translates into CASSEGQQNEKLFF.

In its sample, this clonotype was seen a few times. The rearrangement joins TRBV20-1 to TRBJ1-5, with a weak D call TRBD1 (5 bases). V gave up 2 bases and J gave up 2 bases, with 10 bases separating them. Germline CDR1 reads DFQATT; CDR2 reads SNEGSKA (reference sequence). The CDR3 covers 14 residues. In DNA form, the CDR3 reads TGCAGTGCTAGATCGCAGGGTGGCAATCAGCCCCAGCATTTT. Translated, it gives CSARSQGGNQPQHF.

This clonotype was seen many times. The chain recombines TRBV10-3 with TRBJ1-2; 7 bases line up with TRBD1. The CDR3 extends over 17 amino acids. Looked up from germline, CDR1 is ENHRY and CDR2 is SYGVKD. Losses at the gene ends were 6 bases for V and 0 bases for J; bases not matched to a gene: 13. In DNA, the CDR3 is TGTGCCATCAGACTACAGCTAGGACAGGACACTAACTATGGCTACACCTTC. Encoded protein: CAIRLQLGQDTNYGYTF.

This clonotype was detected ten times or more. CDR3 nucleotides: TGTGCCAGCAGCTCAGACCCCAACGTGGTCCTTCAGTTCTTC. The encoded protein is CASSSDPNVVLQFF. This rearrangement joins TRBV7-3 to TRBJ2-1; no firm D call. The CDR3 loop spans 14 amino acids. Germline CDR1 SGHTA, CDR2 FQGTGA. V was cut by 4 bases and J by 13 bases, with 20 bases left in between.

This clonotype showed up just a few times. J is TRBJ1-1 and V is TRBV4-1; TRBD1 matches 8 bases. The CDR3 loop spans 16 amino acids. The germline CDR1 and CDR2 sequences are MGHRA and YSYEKL. J lost 7 bases, V lost 4 bases, and 14 bases had no gene match. This CDR3 is CASSPQNGQGPDEAFF. CDR3 bases: TGCGCCAGCAGCCCCCAGAACGGACAGGGCCCCGATGAAGCTTTCTTT.

This clonotype was observed a handful of times. A read error may explain this, as a much larger clone is one base away. V usage is TRBV6-2 or TRBV6-3 and J usage is TRBJ2-7, with TRBD1 matching over 8 bases. Per the germline V gene, CDR1 is MNHEY and CDR2 is SVGEGT. The CDR3 length is 13 residues. CDR3 amino acids: CASTLDRAYEQHF. CDR3 in DNA: TGTGCCAGCACCCTGGACAGGGCTTACGAGCAGCACTTC.

This clonotype was recorded at least ten times. The chain uses TRBV30 and TRBJ1-1, with D possibly being TRBD1 (5 bases). Germline CDR1 reads GTSNPN; CDR2 reads SVGIG (reference sequence). The length of the CDR3 is 15 residues. Trimming took 3 bases from V and 1 from J, leaving 15 bases between them. DNA for the CDR3: TGTGCCTGGAGCCGATTTACGACAGCGAACACTGAAGCTTTCTTT. Protein: CAWSRFTTANTEAFF.

This clonotype occurred a few times. The chain couples TRBV20-1 to TRBJ2-2; 8 bases are shared with TRBD2. Losses at the gene ends were 6 bases for V and 3 bases for J; bases not matched to a gene: 6. This CDR3 is 14 amino acids long. Germline V gene sequence: CDR1 DFQATT, CDR2 SNEGSKA (reference sequence). The CDR3 loop is CSAWTSSYTGELFF. The CDR3 DNA reads TGCAGTGCCTGGACTAGCTCCTACACCGGGGAGCTGTTTTTT.

Many counts were recorded for this clonotype. J is TRBJ2-1 and V is TRBV20-1; TRBD2 matches 7 bases. The CDR3 length is 17 residues. The trim removed 2 bases at V and 9 bases at J, leaving 19 bases unmatched. The germline CDR1 and CDR2 sequences are DFQATT and SNEGSKA (reference sequence). The CDR3 region has the DNA TGCAGTGCTAGATTGGTTTCCGGACTAGAGTTCCTTAGTGAGCAGTTCTTC. This encodes CSARLVSGLEFLSEQFF.

This clonotype was counted at least ten times. This chain links TRBV3-1 with TRBJ1-2, with 7 bases identical to TRBD1. The V gene's germline CDR1 is LGHDT and CDR2 YNNKEL (reference sequence). This CDR3 has 13 amino acids. The V and J ends lost 3 bases and 6 bases, in that order; junction bases with no gene match: 4. The CDR3 coding sequence is TGTGCCAGCAGCCAGATGCAGGGGGATGGCTACACCTTC. Translation: CASSQMQGDGYTF.

There are many counts of this clonotype. The genes are TRBV5-1 and TRBJ2-7, with TRBD1 matching over 8 bases. Looked up from germline, CDR1 is SGHRS and CDR2 is YFSETQ. The CDR3 has 17 amino acids. V shed 4 bases, J shed 3 bases, and the junction held 15 bases outside the gene matches. The DNA for the CDR3 is TGCGCCAGCAGCCTCGGTCCTCCAGGACAGGGCGACTACGAGCAGTACTTC. Translated, it gives CASSLGPPGQGDYEQYF.

This chain links TRBV19 with TRBJ1-2, with 7 bases matching TRBD1. The CDR3 totals 13 residues. Germline values: CDR1 LNHDA, CDR2 SQIVND (reference sequence). Germline trimming cut 4 bases from V and 8 bases from J; bases unmatched to any gene: 7. CDR3 sequence (DNA): TGTGCCAGTAGTAAGGGGGCGCTTCTAGGCTACACCTTC. Translation: CASSKGALLGYTF.

This clonotype was detected many times. CDR3 residues: CASSLSSQRGFKGKEQYV. For the CDR3, the DNA is TGTGCCAGCAGTTTATCTTCCCAGAGAGGGTTCAAGGGTAAGGAGCAGTACGTC. The genes are TRBV12-3 or TRBV12-4 and TRBJ2-7, with a weak D call TRBD2 (5 bases). Trimming took 2 bases from V and 7 from J, leaving 27 bases between them. CDR3 size: 18 residues.

This clonotype appeared many times. This sequence joins TRBV4-3 and TRBJ2-1, with D possibly being TRBD2 (5 bases). V lost 4 bases, J lost 0 bases, and 13 bases lay in between. The germline CDR1 and CDR2 sequences are LGHNA and YSLEER. The CDR3 loop spans 16 amino acids. The CDR3, as DNA: TGCGCCAGCAGCCTAATTCGGGGAAGCTCCTACAATGAGCAGTTCTTC. Translation gives CASSLIRGSSYNEQFF.

This clonotype was recorded a few times. The chain carries TRBV6-2 or TRBV6-3 and TRBJ2-3, with D unresolved. Looked up from germline, CDR1 is MNHEY and CDR2 is SVGEGT. The CDR3 totals 19 residues. Trimming removed 3 bases at V and 2 bases at J, with 24 bases between. The CDR3 DNA sequence: TGTGCCAGCAGTTATGGTGGGGATCCCCCTCCCCTCTACACAGATACGCAGTATTTT. Its translation is CASSYGGDPPPLYTDTQYF.

This clonotype has a count of ten or more. The chain recombines TRBV24-1 with TRBJ2-3, with 10 nucleotides matching TRBD2. Trimming took 3 bases from V and 1 from J; bases not matched to a gene: 12. CDR1 KGHDR and CDR2 SFDVKD come from the germline V gene. The CDR3 covers 19 residues. CDR3 DNA sequence: TGTGCCACCAGTGATCCCCCCGGGACTAGCGTGAGGGGCACAGATACGCAGTATTTT. It yields the protein CATSDPPGTSVRGTDTQYF.

This clonotype has a count of ten or more. The V and J genes are TRBV6-2 or TRBV6-3 and TRBJ1-1, with unresolved D. CDR1 and CDR2 (germline): MNHEY, SVGEGT. Trimming shortened V by 4 bases and J by 2 bases, and 11 bases separated the two germline ends. The CDR3 runs to 14 residues. The CDR3 here is CASSLDQVNTEAFF. The CDR3 nucleotides read TGTGCCAGCAGTTTAGATCAGGTCAACACTGAAGCTTTCTTT.

This clonotype appeared a few times. The gene calls are TRBV20-1 and TRBJ2-2; 9 bases match TRBD2. Looked up from germline, CDR1 is DFQATT and CDR2 is SNEGSKA (reference sequence). Trimming removed 3 bases from V and 2 bases from J; junction bases left unmatched: 22. CDR3 size: 21 residues. The CDR3 sequence: CSASRGLLAGRILENTGELFF. Here the CDR3 DNA reads TGCAGTGCTAGTAGGGGACTCCTAGCGGGGCGAATCCTAGAAAACACCGGGGAGCTGTTTTTT.

This clonotype was detected many times. In DNA, the CDR3 is TGTGCCATCAGCTTTGCTAGCGGGAGCCACCAAGAGACCCAGTACTTC. Translating it yields CAISFASGSHQETQYF. This sequence joins TRBV10-3 and TRBJ2-5, with 10 bases fitting TRBD2. The germline V gene has CDR1 ENHRY and CDR2 SYGVKD. The CDR3 totals 16 residues. V trimming: 6 bases; J trimming: 0 bases; junction bases outside the gene matches: 7.